These 19 T cell receptor beta chains were all obtained from the same sample, sequenced in a study of blood T cell repertoires in COVID-19. The protocol was immunoSEQ multiplex PCR, while the TCRdb copy is restricted to in-frame clones and leaves out a portion. Altogether 32,000 or so clones are present, about 87% being singletons, with the ten largest covering 60% to 70%. The source material was peripheral blood. The receptor set was obtained from a man between 65 and 85 years old with acute or convalescent COVID-19.

The V gene is TRBV7-5, the J gene TRBJ2-1; the table gives TRBD2 as D, unverified against the DNA. TRBV7-5 has pseudogene status. This CDR3 contains 19 residues. The CDR3 DNA is TGTGTCAGAAGCATGAGGCAAGCGGGAGGGAGGAAACCCTACAATGAGCAGTTCTTC. It specifies CVRSMRQAGGRKPYNEQFF.

The chain recombines TRBV11-2 with TRBJ2-1; D uncertain. V was clipped by 1 base and J by 5 bases, with 9 bases between them. Germline assignment: CDR1 SGHAT and CDR2 FQNNGV. The CDR3 has 14 residues. CDR3 residues: CASSLAGRNNEQFF. CDR3 DNA sequence: TGTGCCAGCAGCTTAGCTGGCCGAAACAATGAGCAGTTCTTC.

The chain couples TRBV6-5 to TRBJ1-3; no clear D. The CDR3 extends over 12 amino acids. Per the germline V gene, CDR1 is MNHEY and CDR2 is SVGAGI. Trimming took off 8 bases at V and 0 bases at J, with 5 bases between the two ends. As DNA, the CDR3 is TGTGCCAGCCAGTCCTCTGGAAACACCATATATTTT. It specifies CASQSSGNTIYF.

This clone turned up a few times. V gene TRBV6-6 combines with J gene TRBJ2-3; TRBD2 matches 13 bases. The CDR3 totals 18 residues. Germline-derived CDR1 and CDR2 are MNHNY and SVGAGI (reference sequence). V lost 5 bases, J lost 2 bases, and 10 bases stayed unmatched. CDR3 bases: TGTGCCAGCAGTCGAAGGGGGGGACTAGCGGGGACCACAGATACGCAGTATTTT. This codes for CASSRRGGLAGTTDTQYF.

The V gene is TRBV16, the J gene TRBJ1-1; possibly TRBD1 for D (6 bases). Trimming removed 0 bases at V and 5 bases at J, with 13 bases between. Germline CDR1 reads KGHSY; CDR2 reads FQNENV. This CDR3 comprises 15 residues. CDR3 bases: TGTGCCAGCAGCCAATCAGTGGGGGCTGGGACTGAAGCTTTCTTT. Amino acids: CASSQSVGAGTEAFF. The variable domain in full, with the rest retrieved from reference TRBV16 and TRBJ1-1, is GEEVAQTPKHLVRGEGQKAKLYCAPIKGHSYVFWYQQVLKNEFKFLISFQNENVFDETGMPKERFSAKCLPNSPCSLEIQATKLEDSAVYFCASSQSVGAGTEAFFGQGTRLTVV.

The chain couples TRBV19 to TRBJ2-2, with TRBD2 identical over 7 bases. The V gene end was trimmed by 6 bases and the J gene end by 6 bases; junction bases not matched to a gene: 7. The CDR3 has 14 residues. CDR1 LNHDA and CDR2 SQIVND come from the germline V gene (reference sequence). CDR3 nucleotides: TGTGCCAGTAGCCAAAGCGGGAATGCCGGGGAGCTGTTTTTT. It is translated as CASSQSGNAGELFF.

The J gene is TRBJ1-6, the V gene TRBV18; unclear D gene. Trimming took 3 bases from V and 11 from J, leaving 14 bases between them. The CDR3 extends over 14 amino acids. Germline V gene lookup returns CDR1 KGHSH and CDR2 LQKENI. The CDR3 nucleotides are TGTGCCAGCTCACCTCCGGGGAACGAGACACCCCTCCACTTT. Encoded protein: CASSPPGNETPLHF. The full variable domain, its missing parts supplied by reference TRBV18 and TRBJ1-6, is NAGVMQNPRHLVRRRGQEARLRCSPMKGHSHVYWYRQLPEEGLKFMVYLQKENIIDESGMPKERFSAEFPKEGPSILRIQQVVRGDSAAYFCASSPPGNETPLHFGNGTRLTVT.

The chain has TRBV7-2 and TRBJ2-3, with D unresolved. Germline V gene data show CDR1 as SGHTA and CDR2 as FQGNSA. Trimming stripped 6 bases from V and 0 bases from J, with 10 bases between. The CDR3 runs to 14 residues. The CDR3 sequence is CASSYSPSTDTQYF. The CDR3 DNA follows: TGTGCCAGCAGTTACTCACCTAGCACAGATACGCAGTATTTT.

This clone turned up a few times. The chain uses TRBV3-1 (or the pseudogene TRBV3-2) and TRBJ2-5; 7 bases agree with TRBD2. V lost 4 bases and J lost 4; bases outside the gene matches: 3. The CDR3 contains 13 residues. Germline V gives CDR1 LGHDT, CDR2 YNNKEL (reference sequence). For the CDR3, the DNA is TGTGCCAGCAGCCCCCCGGGGGGAGAGACCCAGTACTTC. Amino acids: CASSPPGGETQYF.

This chain connects TRBV19 to TRBJ2-1; 7 bases align to TRBD1. The CDR3 is 16 residues long. CDR1 LNHDA and CDR2 SQIVND come from the germline V gene (reference sequence). J was trimmed by 4 bases and V by 6 bases; bases with no gene match: 12. In DNA form, the CDR3 reads TGTGCCAGTAGCAACCCCCCGGGACAGTTATACAATGAGCAGTTCTTC. Its protein is CASSNPPGQLYNEQFF.

The J gene is TRBJ1-5, the V gene TRBV7-2; D may be TRBD1 (5 bases). V was pared by 6 bases and J by 3 bases, with 15 bases between. The CDR3 totals 15 residues. Germline CDR1 is SGHTA and CDR2 is FQGNSA. DNA of the CDR3: TGTGCCAGCAGTTCTACAGGAATCTTCAATCAGCCCCAGCATTTT. Its protein product is CASSSTGIFNQPQHF.

The rearrangement joins TRBV6-5 to TRBJ1-4, with TRBD1 identical over 8 bases. Germline V lookup: CDR1 MNHEY, CDR2 SVGAGI. This CDR3 is built from 16 residues. V dropped 2 bases and J dropped 6; count of bases not matched to a gene: 8. The CDR3 nucleotides are TGTGCCAGCAGTTACCTCCCGGACAGGGCTTATGAAAAACTGTTTTTT. Its translation: CASSYLPDRAYEKLFF.

This clone has just one count. The J gene is TRBJ1-3, the V gene TRBV9; the D is unclear. The CDR3 is 12 residues long. V gave up 1 base and J gave up 4 bases, with 3 bases separating them. Germline values: CDR1 SGDLS, CDR2 YYNGEE. CDR3 nucleotide sequence: TGTGCCAGCAGCGTACAAGGAAACACCATATATTTT. This sequence encodes CASSVQGNTIYF.

This clone is a singleton in its sample. V is TRBV7-2 and J is TRBJ2-7; D is undetermined. CDR3 length: 14 amino acids. Germline loops: CDR1 SGHTA, CDR2 FQGNSA. Trimming took 4 bases from V and 0 from J, leaving 10 bases between them. Here the CDR3 reads CASSSGGSSYEQYF. DNA of the CDR3: TGTGCCAGCAGCTCCGGCGGTAGCTCCTACGAGCAGTACTTC.

This clone was observed a few times. J is TRBJ2-1 and V is TRBV11-3; TRBD2 aligns across 14 bases. Germline V gene data show CDR1 as SGHNT and CDR2 as YENEEA. The ends lost 4 bases at V and 6 bases at J; junction bases unmatched: 11. The CDR3 totals 18 residues. CDR3 DNA sequence: TGTGCCAGCAGCTCAAACCCGGGACTAGCGGGGGTTTCCAATGAGCAGTTCTTC. Translated, it gives CASSSNPGLAGVSNEQFF.

This sequence joins TRBV10-2 and TRBJ1-2; D ambiguous. The CDR3 length is 12 residues. Germline V gives CDR1 WSHSY, CDR2 SAAADI. Trimming took off 2 bases at V and 3 bases at J, with 4 bases between the two ends. The CDR3 bases are TGCGCCAGCAGTGAGGGGCACTATGGCTACACCTTC. Protein product: CASSEGHYGYTF.

The chain employs TRBV28 and TRBJ2-7; D unclear. The CDR3 consists of 15 residues. Germline CDR1 is MDHEN and CDR2 is SYDVKM. V lost 2 bases to trimming and J lost 0 bases, with 11 bases between them. The CDR3 is CASSLEQNLSYEQYF. DNA of the CDR3: TGTGCCAGCAGTTTAGAACAGAATCTCTCCTACGAGCAGTACTTC.

The J gene is TRBJ2-5, the V gene TRBV18; TRBD2 matches at 10 bases. Trimming took 2 bases from V and 1 from J; bases not matched to a gene: 1. This CDR3 region has 15 residues. Germline V CDR1 and CDR2: KGHSH, LQKENI. In DNA, the CDR3 is TGTGCCAGCTCACCAAGGACTAGCGGCCAAGAGACCCAGTACTTC. It translates to CASSPRTSGQETQYF.

V and J are TRBV6-2 or TRBV6-3 and TRBJ2-3; 9 bases are a match to TRBD2. The CDR3 extends over 15 amino acids. Losses at the gene ends were 4 bases for V and 0 bases for J; bases not matched to a gene: 2. Germline V gene data show CDR1 as MNHEY and CDR2 as SVGEGT. The CDR3 DNA follows: TGTGCCAGCAGTTCTAGCGGGGTTAGCACAGATACGCAGTATTTT. Translating gives CASSSSGVSTDTQYF.